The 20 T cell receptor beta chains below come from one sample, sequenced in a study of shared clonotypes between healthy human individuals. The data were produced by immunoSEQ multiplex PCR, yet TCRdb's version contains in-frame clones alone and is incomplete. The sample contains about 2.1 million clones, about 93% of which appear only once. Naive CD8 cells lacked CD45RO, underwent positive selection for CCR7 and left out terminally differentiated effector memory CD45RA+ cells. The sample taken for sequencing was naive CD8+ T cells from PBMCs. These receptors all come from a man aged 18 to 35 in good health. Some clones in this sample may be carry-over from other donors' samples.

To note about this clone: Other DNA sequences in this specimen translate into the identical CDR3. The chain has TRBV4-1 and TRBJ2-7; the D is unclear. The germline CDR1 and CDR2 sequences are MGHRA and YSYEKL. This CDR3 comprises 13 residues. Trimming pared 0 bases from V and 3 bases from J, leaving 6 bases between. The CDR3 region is CASSQDRSYEQYF. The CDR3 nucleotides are TGCGCCAGCAGCCAAGATCGGAGCTACGAGCAGTACTTC.

CDR3 coding DNA: TGTGCCAGCTCACCCGCGACTAGTTCGGCCGGGGAGCTGTTTTTT. Encoded protein: CASSPATSSAGELFF. This chain uses TRBV18 with TRBJ2-2; TRBD2 might be the D (6 bases). Germline V gene lookup returns CDR1 KGHSH and CDR2 LQKENI. V gave up 3 bases and J gave up 6 bases, with 14 bases separating them. This CDR3 has 15 amino acids.

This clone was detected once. DNA of the CDR3: TGTGCCAGTCTGGGGCCCAACTACGAGCAGTACTTC. Translating gives CASLGPNYEQYF. The rearrangement links TRBV27 to TRBJ2-7, with D maybe TRBD1 (5 bases). Germline V gene sequence: CDR1 MNHEY, CDR2 SMNVEV (reference sequence). CDR3 length: 12 residues. V lost 9 bases to trimming and J lost 3 bases, with 12 bases between them.

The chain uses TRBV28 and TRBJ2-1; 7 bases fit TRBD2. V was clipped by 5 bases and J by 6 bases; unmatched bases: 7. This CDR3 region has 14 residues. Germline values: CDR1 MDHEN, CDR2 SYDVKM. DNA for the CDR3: TGTGCCAGCAGTGGCAGGGAGGGCCCCAATGAGCAGTTCTTC. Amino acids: CASSGREGPNEQFF.

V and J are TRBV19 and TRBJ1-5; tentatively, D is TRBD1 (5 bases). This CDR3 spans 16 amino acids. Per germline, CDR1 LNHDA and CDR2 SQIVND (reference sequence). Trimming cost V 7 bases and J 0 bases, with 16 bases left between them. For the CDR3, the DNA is TGTGCCAGTACTCCCCCGACAGATTATAGCAATCAGCCCCAGCATTTT. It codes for CASTPPTDYSNQPQHF.

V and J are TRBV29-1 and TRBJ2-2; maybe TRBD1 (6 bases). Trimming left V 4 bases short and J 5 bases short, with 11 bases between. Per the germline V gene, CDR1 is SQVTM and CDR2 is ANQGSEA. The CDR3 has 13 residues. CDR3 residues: CSVAGTSTGELFF. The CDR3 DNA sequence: TGCAGCGTTGCCGGGACATCTACCGGGGAGCTGTTTTTT.

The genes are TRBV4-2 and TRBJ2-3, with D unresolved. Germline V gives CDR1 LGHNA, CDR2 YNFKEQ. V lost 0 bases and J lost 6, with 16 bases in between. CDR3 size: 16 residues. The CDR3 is CASSQDFSGVVDTQYF. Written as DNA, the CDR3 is TGTGCCAGCAGCCAAGATTTTTCCGGCGTGGTGGATACGCAGTATTTT.

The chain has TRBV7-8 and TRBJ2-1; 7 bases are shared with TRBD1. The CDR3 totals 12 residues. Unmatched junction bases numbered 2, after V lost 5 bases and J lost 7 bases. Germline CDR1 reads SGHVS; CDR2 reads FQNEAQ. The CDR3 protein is CASSTGVNEQFF. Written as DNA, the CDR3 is TGTGCCAGCAGCACAGGGGTGAATGAGCAGTTCTTC.

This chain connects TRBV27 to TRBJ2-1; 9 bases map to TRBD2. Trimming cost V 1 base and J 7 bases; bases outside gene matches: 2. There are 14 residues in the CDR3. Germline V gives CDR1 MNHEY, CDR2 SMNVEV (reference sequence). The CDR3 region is CASSLFLAGNEQFF. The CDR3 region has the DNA TGTGCCAGCAGTTTATTTCTAGCGGGAAATGAGCAGTTCTTC.

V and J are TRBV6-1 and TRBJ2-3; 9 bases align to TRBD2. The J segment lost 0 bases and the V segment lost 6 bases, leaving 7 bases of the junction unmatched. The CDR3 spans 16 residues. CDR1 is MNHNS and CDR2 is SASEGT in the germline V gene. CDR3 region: CASRERLAASTDTQYF. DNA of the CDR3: TGTGCCAGCAGAGAAAGACTAGCGGCTAGCACAGATACGCAGTATTTT.

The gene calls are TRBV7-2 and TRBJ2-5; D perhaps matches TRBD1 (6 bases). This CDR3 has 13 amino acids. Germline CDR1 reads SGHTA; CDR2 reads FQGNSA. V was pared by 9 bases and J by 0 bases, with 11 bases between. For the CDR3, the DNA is TGTGCCAGTGATAACAGGGACCAAGAGACCCAGTACTTC. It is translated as CASDNRDQETQYF. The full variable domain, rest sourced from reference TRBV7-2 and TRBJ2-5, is GAGVSQSPSNKVTEKGKDVELRCDPISGHTALYWYRQSLGQGLEFLIYFQGNSAPDKSGLPSDRFSAERTGGSVSTLTIQRTQQEDSAVYLCASDNRDQETQYFGPGTRLLVL.

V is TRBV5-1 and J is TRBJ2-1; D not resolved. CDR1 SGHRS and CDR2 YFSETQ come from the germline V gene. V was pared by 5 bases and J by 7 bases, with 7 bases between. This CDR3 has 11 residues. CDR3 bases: TGCGCCAGCAGGACCGGGAATGAGCAGTTCTTC. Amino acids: CASRTGNEQFF.

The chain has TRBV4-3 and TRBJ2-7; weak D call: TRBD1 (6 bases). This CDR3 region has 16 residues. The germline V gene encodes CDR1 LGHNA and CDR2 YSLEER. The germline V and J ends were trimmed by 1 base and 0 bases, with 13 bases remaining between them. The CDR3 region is CASSQGTARSSYEQYF. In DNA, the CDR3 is TGCGCCAGCAGCCAAGGGACAGCCCGGAGCTCCTACGAGCAGTACTTC.

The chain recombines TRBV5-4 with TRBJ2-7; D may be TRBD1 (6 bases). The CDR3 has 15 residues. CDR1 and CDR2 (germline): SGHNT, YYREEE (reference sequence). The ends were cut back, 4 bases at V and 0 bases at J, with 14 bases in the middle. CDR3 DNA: TGTGCCAGCAGCCATCGTGACAGGAGCTCCTACGAGCAGTACTTC. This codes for CASSHRDRSSYEQYF.

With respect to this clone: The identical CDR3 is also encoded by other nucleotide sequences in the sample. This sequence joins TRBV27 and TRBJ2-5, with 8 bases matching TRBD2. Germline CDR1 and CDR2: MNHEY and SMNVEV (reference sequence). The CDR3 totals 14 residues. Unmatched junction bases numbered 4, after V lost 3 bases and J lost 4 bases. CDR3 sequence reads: CASSLRGVGETQYF. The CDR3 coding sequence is TGTGCCAGCAGTTTGCGGGGGGTTGGAGAGACCCAGTACTTC.

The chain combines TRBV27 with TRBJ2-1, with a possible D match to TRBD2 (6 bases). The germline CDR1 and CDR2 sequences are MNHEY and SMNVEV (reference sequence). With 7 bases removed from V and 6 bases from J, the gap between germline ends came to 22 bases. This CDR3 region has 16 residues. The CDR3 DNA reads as TGTGCCAGCACCCCCGGTTTAGCGGTGGGGGGCAATGAGCAGTTCTTC. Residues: CASTPGLAVGGNEQFF.

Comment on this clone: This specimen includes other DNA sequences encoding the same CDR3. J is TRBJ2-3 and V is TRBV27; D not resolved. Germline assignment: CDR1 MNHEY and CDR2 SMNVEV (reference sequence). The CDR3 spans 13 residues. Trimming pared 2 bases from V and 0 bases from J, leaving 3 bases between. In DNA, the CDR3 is TGTGCCAGCAGTTTAGGTAGCACAGATACGCAGTATTTT. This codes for CASSLGSTDTQYF.

This chain's CDR3 is CASSQVTSGRAAYEQYF. CDR3 DNA: TGTGCCAGCAGTCAGGTGACTAGCGGGAGGGCCGCCTACGAGCAGTACTTC. The chain is built from TRBV5-6 and TRBJ2-7, with TRBD2 identical over 14 bases. Germline V gene sequence: CDR1 SGHDT, CDR2 YYEEEE. J lost 2 bases, V lost 5 bases, and 9 bases had no gene match. The CDR3 is made up of 17 amino acids.

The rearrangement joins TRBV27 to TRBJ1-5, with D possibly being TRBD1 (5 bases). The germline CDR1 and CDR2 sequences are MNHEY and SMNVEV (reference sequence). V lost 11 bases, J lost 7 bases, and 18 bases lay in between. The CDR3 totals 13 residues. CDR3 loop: CAASRGLGQPQHF. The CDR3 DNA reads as TGTGCCGCCTCACGGGGCTTGGGGCAGCCCCAGCATTTT.

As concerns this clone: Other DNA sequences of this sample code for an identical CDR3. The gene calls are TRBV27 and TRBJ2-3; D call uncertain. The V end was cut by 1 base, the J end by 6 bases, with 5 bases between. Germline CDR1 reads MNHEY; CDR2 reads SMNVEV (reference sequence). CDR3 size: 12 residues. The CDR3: CASSLLGDTQYF. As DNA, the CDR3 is TGTGCCAGCAGTTTATTAGGCGATACGCAGTATTTT.